These 20 T cell receptor beta chains originate from one sample sequenced in a study of blood T cells in healthy people across ages. Together with a sample-barcoded 5' primer, a J-beta primer mix was included in a second PCR lasting about 7 to 11 cycles. TCRdb re-called the 5' RACE reads with MiXCR, one entry per CDR3 protein. This table holds about 640,000 distinct CDR3 sequences, roughly three fifths found once. The sequencing sample was made of blood. These receptors came from a man between 60 and 75 years old in good health.

In the case of this clonotype: One junction end does not reproduce the germline sequence, and a read error may be involved. The rearrangement links TRBV7-9 to TRBJ2-1; D not certain. There are 14 residues in the CDR3. The V gene's germline CDR1 is SEHNR and CDR2 FQNEAQ (reference sequence). This chain's CDR3 is CATPPFNSYNEQLF. The CDR3 nucleotides read TGTGCCACCCCGCCGTTTAACTCCTACAATGAGCAGTTATTC.

V is TRBV10-3 and J is TRBJ2-3, with a tentative D call TRBD2 (6 bases). The CDR3 runs 15 residues. V was pared by 4 bases and J by 1 base, with 12 bases between. The germline V gene has CDR1 ENHRY and CDR2 SYGVKD. The CDR3 coding sequence is TGTGCCATCAGTGTGACGGAGGGACGCACAGATACGCAGTATTTT. Translating gives CAISVTEGRTDTQYF.

The V gene is TRBV4-1, the J gene TRBJ2-7; D is perhaps TRBD1 or TRBD2 (5 bases each). The CDR3 has 15 amino acids. The V gene lost 4 bases and the J gene lost 0 bases, with 13 bases spanning the gap. Germline V lookup: CDR1 MGHRA, CDR2 YSYEKL. CDR3 nucleotide sequence: TGCGCCAGCAGCCCCGGGGCCCAAAGCTCCTACGAGCAGTACTTC. This gives the protein CASSPGAQSSYEQYF.

The chain couples TRBV7-9 to TRBJ2-3, with D tentatively TRBD1 or TRBD2 (5 bases each). Per the germline V gene, CDR1 is SEHNR and CDR2 is FQNEAQ (reference sequence). The CDR3 contains 14 residues. V lost 8 bases to trimming and J lost 2 bases, with 14 bases between them. CDR3 protein: CASEGQTSTDTQYF. The CDR3 nucleotides are TGTGCCAGCGAGGGGCAGACATCCACAGATACGCAGTATTTT.

This clonotype was detected ten times or more. The chain has TRBV29-1 and TRBJ2-3; unclear D gene. V lost 3 bases, J lost 4 bases, and 8 bases lay in between. The CDR3 totals 12 residues. Germline CDR1 reads SQVTM; CDR2 reads ANQGSEA. The CDR3 DNA follows: TGCAGCGTTGAGAGGTTCCCAGATACGCAGTATTTT. It yields the protein CSVERFPDTQYF.

This chain joins TRBV11-2 and TRBJ2-7; 14 bases align to TRBD2. The tail of the sequence fits TRBJ2-5 better, so the J call may be wrong. Germline V gene sequence: CDR1 SGHAT, CDR2 FQNNGV. This CDR3 region has 17 residues. The CDR3 here is CASRAAGTSGGWETQYF. The CDR3 nucleotides are TGTGCCAGCAGGGCAGCCGGGACTAGCGGGGGTTGGGAGACCCAGTACTTC.

The chain has TRBV2 and TRBJ1-2; D is unresolved. Germline loops: CDR1 SNHLY, CDR2 FYNNEI. The CDR3 has 13 residues. Trimming removed 8 bases at V and 6 bases at J, with 16 bases between. As DNA, the CDR3 is TGTGCCAGCTCCTTACAGAAGTCTAATGGCTACACCTTC. Protein product: CASSLQKSNGYTF.

The V and J genes are TRBV12-3 or TRBV12-4 and TRBJ2-3; D is ambiguous. V was trimmed by 3 bases and J by 1 base, leaving 8 bases between them. The length of the CDR3 is 14 residues. CDR3 sequence (DNA): TGTGCCAGCAGTTTTGGACCCCGCACAGATACGCAGTATTTT. Translating it yields CASSFGPRTDTQYF.

This rearrangement joins TRBV5-6 to TRBJ2-5; D may be TRBD1 (5 bases). Per the germline V gene, CDR1 is SGHDT and CDR2 is YYEEEE. This CDR3 has 15 residues. V was pared by 2 bases and J by 5 bases, with 16 bases between. The CDR3 DNA reads TGTGCCAGCAGCTTTACAGGAATCCCCGGGGAGACCCAGTACTTC. It yields the protein CASSFTGIPGETQYF.

The genes are TRBV20-1 and TRBJ2-7, with D perhaps matching TRBD2 (6 bases). Judging by the DNA end, TRBJ2-5 fits better; the J call may be wrong. From germline, CDR1 is DFQATT and CDR2 SNEGSKA (reference sequence). The CDR3 contains 15 residues. CDR3 residues: CSARAPPGLGETQYF. The CDR3 DNA reads as TGCAGTGCTAGAGCCCCTCCGGGACTCGGAGAGACCCAGTACTTC.

The chain recombines TRBV9 with TRBJ2-5; 10 nucleotides align to TRBD2. The V gene's germline CDR1 is SGDLS and CDR2 YYNGEE. The CDR3 has 17 amino acids. J was trimmed by 1 base and V by 2 bases; bases with no gene match: 8. The CDR3 reads CASSVRSGGIFQETQYF. The CDR3 DNA reads as TGTGCCAGCAGCGTTCGTAGCGGGGGGATTTTCCAAGAGACCCAGTACTTC.

This clonotype occurred once. The CDR3 DNA follows: TGTGCCAGCAGCAACACCTACAATGAGCAGTTCTTC. The encoded protein is CASSNTYNEQFF. V gene TRBV9 combines with J gene TRBJ2-1; D ambiguous. The V and J ends lost 4 bases and 2 bases respectively, with 4 bases between them. This CDR3 region has 12 residues. From germline, CDR1 is SGDLS and CDR2 YYNGEE.

This chain links TRBV12-3 or TRBV12-4 with TRBJ2-1, with TRBD2 as a possible D gene (6 bases). V lost 5 bases to trimming and J lost 10 bases, with 18 bases between them. The CDR3 is made up of 14 amino acids. The CDR3 spells CASSEGGGAGEQFF. CDR3 nucleotide sequence: TGTGCCAGCAGTGAAGGCGGAGGGGCAGGGGAGCAGTTCTTC.

The chain joins TRBV6-2 or TRBV6-3 to TRBJ2-1; maybe TRBD2 (5 bases). V lost 6 bases and J lost 2, with 14 bases in between. Per the germline V gene, CDR1 is MNHEY and CDR2 is SVGEGT. This CDR3 is built from 15 residues. The CDR3 loop reads CASRPLDWTYNEQFF. Written as DNA, the CDR3 is TGTGCCAGCAGACCCCTGGACTGGACCTACAATGAGCAGTTCTTC.

J is TRBJ1-4 and V is TRBV7-9; D is unclear. The germline gives CDR1 SEHNR, CDR2 FQNEAQ (reference sequence). This CDR3 has 14 amino acids. V was shortened by 3 bases and J by 4 bases, with 9 bases between the two germline ends. In nucleotides, the CDR3 is TGTGCCAGCAGCTTCGACGGCCGTAATGAAAAACTGTTTTTT. Translation: CASSFDGRNEKLFF.

The V and J genes are TRBV20-1 and TRBJ1-5, with TRBD1 matching 7 bases. V dropped 6 bases and J dropped 1; count of bases not matched to a gene: 6. Germline V CDR1 and CDR2: DFQATT, SNEGSKA (reference sequence). CDR3 length: 14 amino acids. The CDR3 sequence: CSASQGRSNQPQHF. The CDR3 bases are TGCAGTGCGTCACAGGGGCGCAGCAATCAGCCCCAGCATTTT.

The CDR3 DNA follows: TGCGCCAGCAGCTTGGCCCCCGGGACCGACTATGGCTACACCTTC. Protein product: CASSLAPGTDYGYTF. V and J are TRBV5-1 and TRBJ1-2; possible D gene TRBD1, 5 bases. V lost 0 bases, J lost 3 bases, and 12 bases lay in between. Germline CDR1 and CDR2: SGHRS and YFSETQ. This CDR3 spans 15 amino acids.

This clonotype showed up just a few times. The rearrangement joins TRBV5-1 to TRBJ2-5, with D possibly being TRBD1 or TRBD2 (6 bases each). TRBJ2-7 explains the end of the DNA better; the J call may be wrong. Germline CDR1 SGHRS, CDR2 YFSETQ. The CDR3 has 15 amino acids. As DNA, the CDR3 is TGCGCCAGCAGCTCGGGGGCAGAGAACTCCTACGAGCAGTACTTC. Protein: CASSSGAENSYEQYF.

The V call is TRBV3-1, the J call TRBJ2-2; no reliable D call. V shed 0 bases and J shed 6 bases, with 11 bases lying between them. Germline assignment: CDR1 LGHDT and CDR2 YNNKEL (reference sequence). CDR3 length equals 15 residues. CDR3 bases: TGTGCCAGCAGCCAAGAGGGTAGCTACGCCGGGGAGCTGTTTTTT. Its translation: CASSQEGSYAGELFF.

The rearrangement joins TRBV19 to TRBJ2-1; the match to TRBD2 covers 11 bases. This CDR3 contains 15 residues. The germline CDR1 and CDR2 sequences are LNHDA and SQIVND (reference sequence). V lost 6 bases to trimming and J lost 7 bases; unmatched junction nucleotides: 8. The CDR3 region has the DNA TGTGCCAGTAGCGATCTAGCGGGGGGTAGGAATGAGCAGTTCTTC. This codes for CASSDLAGGRNEQFF.